The rows below give T cell receptor beta chains drawn from one sample of a study of CD8 T cells in ankylosing spondylitis. Each CDR3 protein is one row after TCRdb ran MiXCR on the 5' RACE reads. The sample includes 100,000 to 150,000 distinct CDR3 sequences, approximately 9.7% of them seen just once. Sequencing used blood, either unsorted or a sorted T cell fraction (not recorded which). These TCRs come from a male donor with ankylosing spondylitis or in good health (not recorded which). Both conserved end residues are part of each CDR3. A D gene is named only where the DNA matches it firmly. Some rows mark clone size as missing; the rest say once, few, many or name a class of expanded clone.

D gene	V gene	clone size	J gene	CDR3 length	CDR3 protein	CDR3 DNA
TRBD1	TRBV5-1	many	TRBJ1-4	14	CASSPTGFNEKLFF	TGCGCCAGCAGCCCGACAGGGTTTAATGAAAAACTGTTTTTT
-	TRBV15	many	TRBJ1-6	14	CATSRDKNNSPLHF	TGTGCCACCAGCAGAGATAAGAATAATTCACCCCTCCACTTT
-	TRBV14	many	TRBJ2-3	17	CASSRLPTDFGTDTQYF	TGTGCCAGCAGCCGACTACCAACAGATTTTGGCACAGATACGCAGTATTTT
TRBD2	TRBV25-1	many	TRBJ2-1	15	CATLAGGSSYNEQFF	TGTGCCACACTAGCGGGAGGGTCCTCCTACAATGAGCAGTTCTTC
-	TRBV5-1	-	TRBJ2-7	14	CASSLLDESYEQYF	TGCGCCAGCAGCTTATTGGACGAGAGCTACGAGCAGTACTTC
TRBD2	TRBV12-3/TRBV12-4	many	TRBJ2-7	16	CASSLDTSGAFYEQYF	TGTGCCAGCAGTTTAGATACTAGCGGTGCGTTCTACGAGCAGTACTTC
-	TRBV7-2	many	TRBJ1-1	16	CASSLDGQIMNTEAFF	TGTGCCAGCAGCTTAGATGGACAGATCATGAACACTGAAGCTTTCTTT
-	TRBV9	few	TRBJ1-2	13	CASSPRPHHGYTF	TGTGCCAGCAGCCCTCGCCCCCACCATGGCTACACCTTC
-	TRBV15	many	TRBJ2-7	15	CATSRAGNQVNEQYF	TGTGCCACCAGCAGAGCCGGGAATCAGGTGAACGAGCAGTACTTC
-	TRBV4-1	-	TRBJ2-7	15	CASSQDRGQLGEQYF	TGCGCCAGCAGCCAAGATAGGGGCCAACTGGGCGAGCAGTACTTC
TRBD1	TRBV29-1	many	TRBJ2-5	13	CSPIRRGLETQYF	TGCAGCCCCATCCGCAGGGGGCTGGAGACCCAGTACTTC
TRBD2	TRBV7-2	many	TRBJ2-1	15	CASSFNGLVYNEQFF	TGTGCCAGCAGCTTCAATGGACTAGTCTACAATGAGCAGTTCTTC
-	TRBV20-1	many	TRBJ2-7	14	CSAREGAPPYEQYF	TGCAGTGCCCGCGAAGGGGCGCCCCCCTACGAGCAGTACTTC
-	TRBV12-3/TRBV12-4	many	TRBJ2-5	13	CASSPERGKTQYF	TGTGCCAGCAGTCCCGAGAGGGGCAAGACCCAGTACTTC
TRBD2	TRBV5-1	many	TRBJ2-7	15	CASRDTSGPSYEQYF	TGCGCCAGCAGGGATACTAGCGGTCCCTCCTACGAGCAGTACTTC
TRBD2	TRBV7-2	few	TRBJ2-7	15	CASSTTSDRSYEQYF	TGTGCCAGCAGCACGACTAGCGACCGCTCCTACGAGCAGTACTTC
-	TRBV12-3/TRBV12-4	many	TRBJ1-3	14	CASSPLGRGNTIYF	TGTGCCAGCAGTCCTTTGGGACGCGGAAACACCATATATTTT
TRBD2	TRBV20-1	many	TRBJ2-5	15	CSARDFAGGWETQYF	TGCAGTGCTAGAGATTTTGCGGGAGGTTGGGAGACCCAGTACTTC
TRBD2	TRBV20-1	-	TRBJ2-1	15	CSAKGTSGRAGEQFF	TGCAGTGCTAAAGGGACTAGCGGGAGGGCCGGGGAGCAGTTCTTC